A single sample is the source of the 11 T cell receptor beta chains below, sequenced in a study of OX40 agonist ivuxolimab in advanced cancers. Here immunoSEQ multiplex PCR was the method, and the copy in TCRdb shows in-frame clones only, minus some. The table records tens of thousands of clones, under 95% of them present only once. The sample here was CD4+ or CD8+ T cells sorted from blood, taken in a trial of the OX40 agonist ivuxolimab. Receptors originate from an adult with an advanced solid tumor such as melanoma, head and neck, liver or kidney cancer.

This chain links TRBV29-1 with TRBJ1-1; tentative D call: TRBD1 (6 bases). Trimming cost V 4 bases and J 0 bases, with 21 bases left between them. The CDR3 has 17 residues. Germline V gene lookup returns CDR1 SQVTM and CDR2 ANQGSEA. CDR3 coding DNA: TGCAGCGTTGGAGGCCAGGACAGCCGGCTGATGAACACTGAAGCTTTCTTT. It is translated as CSVGGQDSRLMNTEAFF.

The gene calls are TRBV4-3 and TRBJ2-3; the D gene is possibly TRBD2 (5 bases). The V gene's germline CDR1 is LGHNA and CDR2 YSLEER. V lost 3 bases and J lost 0, with 13 bases in between. This CDR3 spans 16 amino acids. The CDR3 spells CASSQDREPSTDTQYF. The DNA for the CDR3 is TGCGCCAGCAGCCAGGACCGGGAACCTAGCACAGATACGCAGTATTTT.

This clone has just one count. The chain combines TRBV7-8 with TRBJ2-1; TRBD1 aligns across 10 bases. V lost 5 bases to trimming and J lost 8 bases; unmatched junction nucleotides: 18. The CDR3 runs 18 residues. The germline CDR1 and CDR2 sequences are SGHVS and FQNEAQ. CDR3 protein: CASSNNRQGDRGVYEQFF. In DNA form, the CDR3 reads TGTGCCAGCAGCAATAACAGACAGGGGGACAGGGGTGTCTATGAGCAGTTCTTC.

The chain couples TRBV5-4 to TRBJ1-2, with D possibly being TRBD1 (6 bases). The CDR3 loop spans 14 amino acids. V shed 4 bases and J shed 1 base, with 11 bases lying between them. Germline-derived CDR1 and CDR2 are SGHNT and YYREEE (reference sequence). The CDR3 nucleotides are TGTGCCAGCAGCGGCACAGGGCTTAACTATGGCTACACCTTC. It specifies CASSGTGLNYGYTF.

This rearrangement joins TRBV30 to TRBJ2-5; TRBD2 aligns across 7 bases. Germline trimming cut 1 base from V and 11 bases from J; bases unmatched to any gene: 19. The germline CDR1 and CDR2 sequences are GTSNPN and SVGIG (reference sequence). The CDR3 length is 16 residues. The CDR3 sequence is CAWSARTRTNPREQYF. For the CDR3, the DNA is TGTGCCTGGAGTGCAAGGACTAGAACGAATCCGCGGGAGCAGTACTTC. The full variable domain, with the rest looked up from reference TRBV30 and TRBJ2-5, is SQTIHQWPATLVQPVGSPLSLECTVEGTSNPNLYWYRQAAGRGLQLLFYSVGIGQISSEVPQNLSASRPQDRQFILSSKKLLLSDSGFYLCAWSARTRTNPREQYFGPGTRLLVL.

This clone was seen just once. The rearrangement links TRBV25-1 to TRBJ1-1; no firm D call. Per the germline V gene, CDR1 is MGHDK and CDR2 is SYGVNS. With 2 bases removed from V and 1 base from J, the gap between germline ends came to 8 bases. The CDR3 covers 14 residues. The CDR3 coding sequence is TGTGCCAGCAGTGAAAACCAGAGGAACACTGAAGCTTTCTTT. This sequence encodes CASSENQRNTEAFF.

The V call is TRBV4-1, the J call TRBJ1-1, with D uncertain. V was cut by 0 bases and J by 4 bases, with 21 bases left in between. Germline values: CDR1 MGHRA, CDR2 YSYEKL. This CDR3 region has 18 residues. CDR3 loop: CASSQDRAQVGMGTEAFF. The DNA of the CDR3 is TGCGCCAGCAGCCAAGATCGGGCCCAGGTTGGGATGGGCACTGAAGCTTTCTTT.

The chain recombines TRBV4-3 with TRBJ1-2, with 8 bases aligning to TRBD1. The length of the CDR3 is 15 residues. The ends lost 0 bases at V and 5 bases at J; junction bases unmatched: 5. Germline values: CDR1 LGHNA, CDR2 YSLEER. CDR3 in amino acids: CASSQDDRGWYGYTF. The CDR3 DNA reads as TGCGCCAGCAGCCAAGATGACAGGGGATGGTATGGCTACACCTTC.

This clone appeared a few times. This chain connects TRBV7-9 to TRBJ1-1, with 8 bases lining up with TRBD1. CDR1 is SEHNR and CDR2 is FQNEAQ in the germline V gene (reference sequence). The V and J ends lost 5 bases and 7 bases, in that order; junction bases with no gene match: 3. The CDR3 is 12 residues long. Here the CDR3 reads CASSPTGVEAFF. DNA of the CDR3: TGTGCCAGCAGCCCGACAGGGGTTGAAGCTTTCTTT.

This chain joins TRBV7-8 and TRBJ2-7, with 8 bases fitting TRBD1. The J segment lost 3 bases and the V segment lost 4 bases, leaving 8 bases of the junction unmatched. CDR3 length equals 15 residues. CDR1 and CDR2 (germline): SGHVS, FQNEAQ. In DNA, the CDR3 is TGTGCCAGCAGCTCAGGGACAGGATTCATCTACGAGCAGTACTTC. This gives the protein CASSSGTGFIYEQYF.

The rearrangement uses TRBV19 and TRBJ2-3; D gene unclear. CDR1 is LNHDA and CDR2 is SQIVND in the germline V gene (reference sequence). The V end lost 6 bases, the J end lost 2 bases, and 6 bases lay between the germline ends. The CDR3 runs to 12 residues. CDR3 region: CASRDFTDTQYF. CDR3 in DNA: TGTGCCAGTAGAGACTTCACAGATACGCAGTATTTT. The whole variable domain, remainder taken from reference TRBV19 and TRBJ2-3, is DGGITQSPKYLFRKEGQNVTLSCEQNLNHDAMYWYRQDPGQGLRLIYYSQIVNDFQKGDIAEGYSVSREKKESFPLTVTSAQKNPTAFYLCASRDFTDTQYFGPGTRLTVL.